The 2 T cell receptor beta chains below come from one sample, sequenced in a study of regulatory T cells in long-lasting Graves disease. Construction of TCR beta libraries relied on iRepertoire HTBI primers and on Arm-PCR targeting CDR3 regions. TCRdb redid the calling of the multiplex PCR reads with MiXCR, one entry per CDR3 protein. The sample includes approximately 400,000 distinct CDR3 sequences, about 14% of them seen just once. The time point: newly diagnosed GD, antithyroid drugs for less than 3 months. After RNA was extracted from PBMCs, the TCR library was made from it. Sequencing used peripheral blood mononuclear cells (PBMCs), obtained at new diagnosis, from a patient treated with antithyroid drugs. Receptors were obtained from a female donor with Graves disease.

This clonotype appeared a few times. This chain links TRBV6-2 or TRBV6-3 with TRBJ2-7; TRBD1 aligns across 8 bases. This CDR3 is built from 17 residues. V shed 5 bases and J 3 bases; nucleotides not matched to a gene: 15. CDR1 is MNHEY and CDR2 is SVGEGT in the germline V gene. DNA of the CDR3: TGTGCCAGCAGTAGAGGACAGGGCGGATTATTAGGCTACGAGCAGTACTTC. Amino acids: CASSRGQGGLLGYEQYF.

This clonotype was detected only a few times. The V and J genes are TRBV12-3 or TRBV12-4 and TRBJ2-7; TRBD2 might be the D (5 bases). V was clipped by 5 bases and J by 6 bases, with 14 bases between them. The CDR3 consists of 13 residues. The CDR3: CASSPSPAGEQYF. The CDR3 DNA follows: TGTGCCAGCAGTCCCTCCCCCGCGGGCGAGCAGTACTTC.